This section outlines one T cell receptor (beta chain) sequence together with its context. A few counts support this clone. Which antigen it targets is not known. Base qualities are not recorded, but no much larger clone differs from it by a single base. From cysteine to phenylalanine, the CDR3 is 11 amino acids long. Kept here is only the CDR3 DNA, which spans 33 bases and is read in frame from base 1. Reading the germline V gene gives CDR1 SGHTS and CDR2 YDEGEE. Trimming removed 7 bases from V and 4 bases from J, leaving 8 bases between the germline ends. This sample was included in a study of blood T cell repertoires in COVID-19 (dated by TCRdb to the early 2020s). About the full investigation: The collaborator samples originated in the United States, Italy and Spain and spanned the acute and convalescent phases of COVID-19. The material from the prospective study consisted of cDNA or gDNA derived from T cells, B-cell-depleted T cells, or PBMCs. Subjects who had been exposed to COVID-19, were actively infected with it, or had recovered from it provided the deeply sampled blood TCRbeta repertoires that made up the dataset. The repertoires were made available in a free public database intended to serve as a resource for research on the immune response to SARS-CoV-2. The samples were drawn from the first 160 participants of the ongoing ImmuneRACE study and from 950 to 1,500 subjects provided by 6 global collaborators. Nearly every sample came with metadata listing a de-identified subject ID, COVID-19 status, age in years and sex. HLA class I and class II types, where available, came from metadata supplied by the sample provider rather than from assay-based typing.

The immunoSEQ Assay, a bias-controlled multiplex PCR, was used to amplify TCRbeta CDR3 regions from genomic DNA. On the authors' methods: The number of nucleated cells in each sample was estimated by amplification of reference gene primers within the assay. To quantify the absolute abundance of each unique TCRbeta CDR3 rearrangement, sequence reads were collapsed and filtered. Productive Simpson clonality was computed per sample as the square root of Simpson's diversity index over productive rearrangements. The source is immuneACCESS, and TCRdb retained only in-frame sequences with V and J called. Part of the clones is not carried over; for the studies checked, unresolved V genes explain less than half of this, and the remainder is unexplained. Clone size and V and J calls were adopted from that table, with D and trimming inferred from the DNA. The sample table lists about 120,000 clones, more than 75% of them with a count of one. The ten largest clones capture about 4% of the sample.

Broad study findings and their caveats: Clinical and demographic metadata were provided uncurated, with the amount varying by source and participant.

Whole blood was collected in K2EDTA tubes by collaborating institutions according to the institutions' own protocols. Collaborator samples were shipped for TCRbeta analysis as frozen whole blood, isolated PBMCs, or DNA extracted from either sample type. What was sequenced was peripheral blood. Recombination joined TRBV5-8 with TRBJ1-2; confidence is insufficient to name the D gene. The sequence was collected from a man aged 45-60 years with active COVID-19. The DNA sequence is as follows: TGTGCCAGCGGTAACAGCTATGGCTACACCTTC. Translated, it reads CASGNSYGYTF. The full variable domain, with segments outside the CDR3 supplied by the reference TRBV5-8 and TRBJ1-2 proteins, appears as EAGVTQSPTHLIKTRGQQATLRCSPISGHTSVYWYQQALGLGLQFLLWYDEGEERNRGNFPPRFSGRQFPNYSSELNVNALELEDSALYLCASGNSYGYTFGSGTRLTVV.